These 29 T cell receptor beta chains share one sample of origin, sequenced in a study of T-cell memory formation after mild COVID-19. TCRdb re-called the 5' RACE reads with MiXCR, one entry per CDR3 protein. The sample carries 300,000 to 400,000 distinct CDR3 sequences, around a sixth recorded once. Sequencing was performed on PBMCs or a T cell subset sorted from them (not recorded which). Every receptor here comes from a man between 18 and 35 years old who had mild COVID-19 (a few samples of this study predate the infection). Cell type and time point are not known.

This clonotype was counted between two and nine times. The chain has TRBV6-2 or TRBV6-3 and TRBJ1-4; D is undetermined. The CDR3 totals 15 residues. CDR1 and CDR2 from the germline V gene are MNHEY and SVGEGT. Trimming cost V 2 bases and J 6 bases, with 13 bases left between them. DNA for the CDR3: TGTGCCAGCAGTTACGGGAGGAGGGTTGATGAAAAACTGTTTTTT. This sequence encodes CASSYGRRVDEKLFF.

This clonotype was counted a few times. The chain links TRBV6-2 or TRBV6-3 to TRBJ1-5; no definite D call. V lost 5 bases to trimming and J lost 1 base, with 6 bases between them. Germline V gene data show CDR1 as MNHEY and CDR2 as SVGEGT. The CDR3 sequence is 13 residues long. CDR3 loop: CASSVDSNQPQHF. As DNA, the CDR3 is TGTGCCAGCAGTGTGGACAGCAATCAGCCCCAGCATTTT.

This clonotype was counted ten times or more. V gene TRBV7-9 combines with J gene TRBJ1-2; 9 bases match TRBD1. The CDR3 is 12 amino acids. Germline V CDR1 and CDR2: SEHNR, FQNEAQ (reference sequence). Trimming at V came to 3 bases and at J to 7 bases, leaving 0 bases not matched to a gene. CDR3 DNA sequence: TGTGCCAGCAGCTTGACAGGGGGTGGCTACACCTTC. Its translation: CASSLTGGGYTF.

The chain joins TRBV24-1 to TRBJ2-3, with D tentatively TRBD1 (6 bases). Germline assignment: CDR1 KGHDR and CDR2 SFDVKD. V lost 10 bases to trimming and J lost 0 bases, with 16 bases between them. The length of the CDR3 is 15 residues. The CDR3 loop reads CATAKDSSSTDTQYF. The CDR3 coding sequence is TGTGCCACGGCAAAGGACAGTTCTAGCACAGATACGCAGTATTTT.

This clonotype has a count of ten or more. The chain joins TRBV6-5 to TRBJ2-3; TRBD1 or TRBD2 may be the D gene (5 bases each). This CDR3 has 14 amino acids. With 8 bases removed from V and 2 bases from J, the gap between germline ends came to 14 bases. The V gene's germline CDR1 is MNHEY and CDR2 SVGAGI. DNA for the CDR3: TGTGCCAGCTCCCCCCGGGGCATCACAGATACGCAGTATTTT. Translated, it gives CASSPRGITDTQYF.

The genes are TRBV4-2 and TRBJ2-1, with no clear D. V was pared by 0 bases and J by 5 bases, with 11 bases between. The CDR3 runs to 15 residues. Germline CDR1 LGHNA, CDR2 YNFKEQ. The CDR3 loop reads CASSQDRAANNEQFF. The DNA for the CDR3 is TGTGCCAGCAGCCAAGATAGGGCGGCCAACAATGAGCAGTTCTTC.

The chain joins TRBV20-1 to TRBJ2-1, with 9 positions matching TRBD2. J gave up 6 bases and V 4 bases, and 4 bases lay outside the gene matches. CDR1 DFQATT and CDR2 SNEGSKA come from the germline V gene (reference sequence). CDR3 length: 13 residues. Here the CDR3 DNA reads TGCAGTGCTATGCGGGGGGGCCCCAATGAGCAGTTCTTC. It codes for CSAMRGGPNEQFF.

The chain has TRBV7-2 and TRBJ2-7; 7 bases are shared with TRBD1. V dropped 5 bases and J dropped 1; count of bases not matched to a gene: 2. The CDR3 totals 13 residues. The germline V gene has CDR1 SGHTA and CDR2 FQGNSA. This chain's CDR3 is CASSMDRSYEQYV. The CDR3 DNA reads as TGTGCCAGCAGCATGGACAGGTCCTACGAGCAGTACGTC.

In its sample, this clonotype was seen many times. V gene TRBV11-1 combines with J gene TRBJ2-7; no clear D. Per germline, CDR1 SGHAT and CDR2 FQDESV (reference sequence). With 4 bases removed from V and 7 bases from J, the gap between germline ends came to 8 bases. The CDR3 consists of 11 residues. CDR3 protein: CASSSLREQYF. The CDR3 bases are TGTGCCAGCAGCTCTCTGCGGGAGCAGTACTTC.

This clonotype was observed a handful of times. The CDR3 coding sequence is TGTGCCAGCAACTCAGAGGACGCCTACAATGAGCAGTTCTTC. Translated: CASNSEDAYNEQFF. The chain employs TRBV9 and TRBJ2-1; D gene ambiguous. The germline V gene encodes CDR1 SGDLS and CDR2 YYNGEE. V lost 6 bases to trimming and J lost 2 bases, with 12 bases between them. The CDR3 is 14 amino acids.

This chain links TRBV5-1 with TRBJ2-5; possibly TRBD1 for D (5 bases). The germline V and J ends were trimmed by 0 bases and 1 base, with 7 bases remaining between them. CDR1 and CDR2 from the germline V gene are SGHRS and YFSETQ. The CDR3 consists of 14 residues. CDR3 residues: CASSLEQAQETQYF. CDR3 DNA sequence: TGCGCCAGCAGCTTGGAACAGGCCCAAGAGACCCAGTACTTC.

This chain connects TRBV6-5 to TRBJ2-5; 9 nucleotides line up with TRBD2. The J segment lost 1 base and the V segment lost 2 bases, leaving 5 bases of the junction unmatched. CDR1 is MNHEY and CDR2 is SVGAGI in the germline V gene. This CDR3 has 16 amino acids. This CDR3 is CASSYGRGGLQETQYF. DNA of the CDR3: TGTGCCAGCAGTTACGGGCGGGGGGGCCTCCAAGAGACCCAGTACTTC.

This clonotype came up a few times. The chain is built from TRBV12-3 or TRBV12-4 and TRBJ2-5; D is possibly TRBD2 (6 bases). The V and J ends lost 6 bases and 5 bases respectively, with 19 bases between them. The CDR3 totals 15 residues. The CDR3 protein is CASSPGTPGWETQYF. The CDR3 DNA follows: TGTGCCAGCAGCCCTGGGACTCCCGGGTGGGAGACCCAGTACTTC.

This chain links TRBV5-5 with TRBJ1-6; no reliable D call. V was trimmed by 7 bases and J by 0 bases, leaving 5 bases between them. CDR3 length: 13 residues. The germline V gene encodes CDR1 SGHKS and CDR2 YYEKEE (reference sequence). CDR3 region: CASASSYNSPLHF. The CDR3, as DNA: TGTGCCAGCGCTTCCTCCTATAATTCACCCCTCCACTTT.

DNA for the CDR3: TGCAGCGTGGAACAGGGGGGGCGCACAGATACGCAGTATTTT. Encoded protein: CSVEQGGRTDTQYF. This sequence joins TRBV29-1 and TRBJ2-3, with D possibly matching TRBD1 (8 bases). The CDR3 extends over 14 amino acids. The V and J ends lost 6 bases and 1 base respectively, with 14 bases between them. CDR1 SQVTM and CDR2 ANQGSEA come from the germline V gene.

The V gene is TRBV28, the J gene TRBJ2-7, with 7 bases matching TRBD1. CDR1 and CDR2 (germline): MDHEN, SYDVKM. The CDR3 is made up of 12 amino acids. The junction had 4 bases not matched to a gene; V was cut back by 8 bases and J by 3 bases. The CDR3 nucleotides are TGTGCCAGCCGGGACAGCCTCTACGAGCAGTACGTC. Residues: CASRDSLYEQYV.

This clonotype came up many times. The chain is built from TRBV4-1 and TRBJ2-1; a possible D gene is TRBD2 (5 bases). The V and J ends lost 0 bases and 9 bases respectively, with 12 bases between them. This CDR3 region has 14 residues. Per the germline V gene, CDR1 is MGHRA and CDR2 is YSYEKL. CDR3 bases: TGCGCCAGCAGCCAAGAGGGTAGCAGCGGTGAGCAGTTCTTC. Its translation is CASSQEGSSGEQFF.

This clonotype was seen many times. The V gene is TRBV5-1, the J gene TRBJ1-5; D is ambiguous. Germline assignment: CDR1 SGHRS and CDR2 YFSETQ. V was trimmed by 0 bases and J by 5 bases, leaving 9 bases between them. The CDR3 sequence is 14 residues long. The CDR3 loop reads CASSLGPDYQPQHF. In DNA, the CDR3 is TGCGCCAGCAGCTTGGGGCCAGACTATCAGCCCCAGCATTTT.

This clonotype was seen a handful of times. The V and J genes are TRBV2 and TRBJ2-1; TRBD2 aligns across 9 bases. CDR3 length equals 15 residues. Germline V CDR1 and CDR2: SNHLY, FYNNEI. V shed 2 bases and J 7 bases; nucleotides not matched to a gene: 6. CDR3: CASSEIGGGANEQFF. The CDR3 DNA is TGTGCCAGCAGTGAAATTGGCGGGGGGGCAAATGAGCAGTTCTTC.

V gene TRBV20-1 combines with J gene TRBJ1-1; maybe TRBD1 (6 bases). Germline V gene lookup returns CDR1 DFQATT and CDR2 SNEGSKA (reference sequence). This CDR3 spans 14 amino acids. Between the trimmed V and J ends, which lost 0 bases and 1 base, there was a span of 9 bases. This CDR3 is CSARDQGTNTEAFF. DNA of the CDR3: TGCAGTGCTAGAGATCAGGGGACGAACACTGAAGCTTTCTTT.

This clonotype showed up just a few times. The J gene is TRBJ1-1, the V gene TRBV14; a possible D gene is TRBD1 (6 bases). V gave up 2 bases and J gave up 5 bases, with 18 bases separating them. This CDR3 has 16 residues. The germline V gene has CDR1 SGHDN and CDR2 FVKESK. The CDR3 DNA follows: TGTGCCAGCAGCCAAAGGGGGGCAGGGATAAGGACTGAAGCTTTCTTT. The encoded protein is CASSQRGAGIRTEAFF.

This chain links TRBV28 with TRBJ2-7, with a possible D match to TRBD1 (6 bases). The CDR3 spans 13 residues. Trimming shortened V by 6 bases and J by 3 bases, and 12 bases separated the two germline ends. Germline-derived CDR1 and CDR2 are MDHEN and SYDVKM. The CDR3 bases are TGTGCCAGCAGCCAAAAGGACAGCTACGAGCAGTACGTC. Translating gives CASSQKDSYEQYV.

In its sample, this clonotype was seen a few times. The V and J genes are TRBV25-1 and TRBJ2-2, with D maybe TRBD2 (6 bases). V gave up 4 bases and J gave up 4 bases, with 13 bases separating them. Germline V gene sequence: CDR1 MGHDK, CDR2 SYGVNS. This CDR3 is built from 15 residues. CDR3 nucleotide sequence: TGTGCCAGCAGTGGTTCCGGGACTTTCACCGGGGAGCTGTTTTTT. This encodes CASSGSGTFTGELFF.

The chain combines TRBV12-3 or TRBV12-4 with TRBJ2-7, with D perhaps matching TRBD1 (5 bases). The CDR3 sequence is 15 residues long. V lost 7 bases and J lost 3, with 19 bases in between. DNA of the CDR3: TGTGCCAGCACCGCGTATGTGACAGCGATCTACGAGCAGTACGTC. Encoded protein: CASTAYVTAIYEQYV.

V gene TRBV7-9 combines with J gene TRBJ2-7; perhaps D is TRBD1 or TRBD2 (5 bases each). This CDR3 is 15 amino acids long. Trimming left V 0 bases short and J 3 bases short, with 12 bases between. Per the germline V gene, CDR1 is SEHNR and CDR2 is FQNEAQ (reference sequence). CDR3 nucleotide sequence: TGTGCCAGCAGCTTAGCGAACGGGGCCGACTACGAGCAGTACGTC. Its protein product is CASSLANGADYEQYV.

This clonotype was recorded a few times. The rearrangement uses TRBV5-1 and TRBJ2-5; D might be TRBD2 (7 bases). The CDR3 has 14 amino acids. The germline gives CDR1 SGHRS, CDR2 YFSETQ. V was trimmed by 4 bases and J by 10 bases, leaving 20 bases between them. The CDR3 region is CASSRKGGLDGQYF. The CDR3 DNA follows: TGCGCCAGCAGCCGGAAGGGGGGGCTCGATGGCCAGTACTTC. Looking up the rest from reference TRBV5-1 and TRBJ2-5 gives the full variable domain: KAGVTQTPRYLIKTRGQQVTLSCSPISGHRSVSWYQQTPGQGLQFLFEYFSETQRNKGNFPGRFSGRQFSNSRSEMNVSTLELGDSALYLCASSRKGGLDGQYFGPGTRLLVL.

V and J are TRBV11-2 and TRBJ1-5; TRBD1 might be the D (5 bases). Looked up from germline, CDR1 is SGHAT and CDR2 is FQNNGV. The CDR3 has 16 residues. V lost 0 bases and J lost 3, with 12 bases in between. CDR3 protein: CASSLDAQGPNQPQHF. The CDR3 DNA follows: TGTGCCAGCAGCTTAGATGCCCAGGGTCCCAATCAGCCCCAGCATTTT.

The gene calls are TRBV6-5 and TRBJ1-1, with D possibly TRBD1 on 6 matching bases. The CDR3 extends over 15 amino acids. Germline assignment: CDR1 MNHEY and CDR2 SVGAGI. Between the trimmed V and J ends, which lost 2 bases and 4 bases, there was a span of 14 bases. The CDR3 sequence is CASSYRAQGATEAFF. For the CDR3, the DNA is TGTGCCAGCAGTTACAGGGCACAGGGTGCCACTGAAGCTTTCTTT.

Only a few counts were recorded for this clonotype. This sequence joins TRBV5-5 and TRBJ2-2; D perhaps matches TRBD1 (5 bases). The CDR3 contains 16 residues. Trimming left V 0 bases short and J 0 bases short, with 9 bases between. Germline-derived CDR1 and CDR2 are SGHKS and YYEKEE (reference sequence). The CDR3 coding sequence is TGTGCCAGCAGCTTGGCACAGGCTTCGAACACCGGGGAGCTGTTTTTT. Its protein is CASSLAQASNTGELFF.